The rows below give T cell receptor beta chains drawn from one sample of a study of CD8+CD57+ T cells in acquired aplastic anemia. Each CDR3 protein is one row after TCRdb ran MiXCR on the reads. This table has some 120,000 distinct CDR3 sequences, 45% to 60% appearing once. Sequenced material: sorted CD4+, CD8+, or CD8+CD57+ T cells (not recorded which) from PBMCs. The receptor source for this set is a human donor with aplastic anemia. CDR3s leave out the opening cysteine and the closing phenylalanine or tryptophan. Fields, in order: V gene, J gene, CDR3 protein.

v_gene: TRBV7-2
j_gene: TRBJ2-7
CDR3aa: ASSLGAVYEQY

v_gene: TRBV19
j_gene: TRBJ1-1
CDR3aa: ASGIGREAF

v_gene: TRBV7-9
j_gene: TRBJ2-7
CDR3aa: ASSPRLARTYEQY

v_gene: TRBV2
j_gene: TRBJ2-3
CDR3aa: ATRVGLGTDTQY

v_gene: TRBV2
j_gene: TRBJ2-7
CDR3aa: ASRKRQSTYEQY

v_gene: TRBV6-2/TRBV6-3
j_gene: TRBJ2-7
CDR3aa: ASRLLAPSSYEQY

v_gene: TRBV13
j_gene: TRBJ1-2
CDR3aa: ASSFTGGERGPYGYT

v_gene: TRBV2
j_gene: TRBJ2-7
CDR3aa: ASSGYRGRGEQY

v_gene: TRBV2
j_gene: TRBJ1-3
CDR3aa: ASSEEFLSSGNTIY

v_gene: TRBV7-9
j_gene: TRBJ1-6
CDR3aa: ASSPRQERPPLH

v_gene: TRBV7-6
j_gene: TRBJ2-7
CDR3aa: ASSLARDEQY

v_gene: TRBV28
j_gene: TRBJ2-7
CDR3aa: ASSHLDVGDPYEQY

v_gene: TRBV19
j_gene: TRBJ2-7
CDR3aa: ASSASGGANEQY

v_gene: TRBV2
j_gene: TRBJ1-3
CDR3aa: ASRFDSPSGNTIY

v_gene: TRBV29-1
j_gene: TRBJ2-1
CDR3aa: SSLELAVSYNEQF